The clone carrying this TCR beta chain was recorded many times. The data originate from a study of molecular identifiers for immune sequencing clone quantification. Germline CDR1 reads MNHNY; CDR2 reads SVGAGI (reference sequence). The CDR3 has 16 residues. Trimming left V 0 bases short and J 4 bases short, with 14 bases between. TCRdb re-analysed the PCR reads in MiXCR, keeping a single row per CDR3 protein. The top ten clones hold under 2% of a sample with tens of thousands of distinct CDR3 sequences, about 23% of them seen once. Sequencing was done on a sample of naive CD8+ T cells from blood, with Jurkat cell RNA spiked in. The subset denotes: FACS-sorted CD8+CD4-CCR7+CD45RA+ naive T cells. This receptor was identified in a human donor in good health. Some libraries in this study had Jurkat cell RNA spiked in. V and J are TRBV6-6 and TRBJ2-3; TRBD1 is a possible D gene (6 bases). CDR3 bases: TGTGCCAGCAGTTACTCGCTCGCAGGGACATCAGATACGCAGTATTTT. Protein sequence: CASSYSLAGTSDTQYF.